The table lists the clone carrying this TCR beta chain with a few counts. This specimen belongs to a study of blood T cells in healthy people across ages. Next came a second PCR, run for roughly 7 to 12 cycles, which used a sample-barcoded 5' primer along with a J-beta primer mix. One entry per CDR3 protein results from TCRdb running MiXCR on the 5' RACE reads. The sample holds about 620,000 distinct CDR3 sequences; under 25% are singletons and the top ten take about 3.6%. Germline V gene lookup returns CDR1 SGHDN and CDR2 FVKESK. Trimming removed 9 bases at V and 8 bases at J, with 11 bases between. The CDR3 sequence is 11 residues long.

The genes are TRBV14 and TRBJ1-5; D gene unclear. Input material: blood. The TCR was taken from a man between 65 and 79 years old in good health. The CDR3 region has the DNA TGTGCCAGGGGATCCTCGAAGCCCCAGCATTTT. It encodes CARGSSKPQHF.